This TCR beta chain was sequenced for a study of Ad26.COV2.S vaccination and SARS-CoV-2 variants. Study findings and constraints: Estimates derived from TCR breadth and depth analyses may have underestimated total T cell responses.

The ends were cut back, 6 bases at V and 9 bases at J, with 12 bases in the middle. Germline values: CDR1 ENHRY, CDR2 SYGVKD. This CDR3 is built from 12 residues. Regarding this clone: Its antigen is not identified.

Sequencing used immunoSEQ multiplex PCR; TCRdb keeps in-frame clones, though not all of them. The table records fewer than 400,000 clones, 85% of them present only once. Documented treatment: 15 to 20 received Ad26.COV2.S at low or high dose, single or two shots; about 5 received placebo; per-sample allocation not given. Day 63 following the first vaccine or placebo injection was when the samples were taken. This clonotype originated in a person between 18 and 60 years old who received the Ad26.COV2.S COVID-19 vaccine or a placebo. The chain has TRBV10-3 and TRBJ1-5; D is possibly TRBD1 (5 bases). Sequenced here: peripheral blood, sampled in a trial of Ad26.COV2.S vaccine versus placebo. CDR3 sequence (DNA): TGTGCCATCAGCGGGGGAGACGGGCCCCAGCATTTT. Translating gives CAISGGDGPQHF.